These T cell receptor beta chains were read from a single sample in a study of blood T cell repertoires in COVID-19. Repertoires were generated with immunoSEQ multiplex PCR, while TCRdb's copy carries only in-frame clones and drops some. The repertoire holds approximately 100,000 clones, with approximately 81% as singletons. The sample consisted of peripheral blood. The receptors were gathered from a man between 60 and 70 years old with acute or convalescent COVID-19. CDR3s include the opening cysteine and the closing phenylalanine or tryptophan. A D gene is named only where the DNA matches it firmly. Some rows have no size entry. The others give once, few or many, or a class for an expanded clone.

size | D | J | V | CDR3 | DNA
few | TRBD1 | TRBJ2-7 | TRBV4-1 | CASSQGGTGVSYEQYF | TGCGCCAGCAGCCAAGGGGGGACAGGGGTGTCCTACGAGCAGTACTTC
. | . | TRBJ1-3 | TRBV12-3/TRBV12-4 | CASRDNSGNTIYF | TGTGCCAGCAGGGACAACTCTGGAAACACCATATATTTT
. | . | TRBJ1-4 | TRBV29-1 | CSVEGRGEKLFF | TGCAGCGTTGAAGGTAGAGGTGAAAAACTGTTTTTT
once | . | TRBJ2-7 | TRBV7-9 | CASSSPDNF | TGTGCCAGCAGCTCCCCGGACAACTTC
. | . | TRBJ2-2 | TRBV11-2 | CASSLSYNPNTGELFF | TGTGCCAGCAGCTTATCGTACAACCCGAACACCGGGGAGCTGTTTTTT
. | TRBD2 | TRBJ2-7 | TRBV6-1 | CASSAGTSGAYYEQYF | TGTGCCAGCAGTGCCGGGACTAGCGGGGCTTACTACGAGCAGTACTTC
. | . | TRBJ2-3 | TRBV3-1/TRBV3-2 | CASSHRSVRGRTDTQYF | TGTGCCAGCAGCCATCGATCCGTGCGGGGACGCACAGATACGCAGTATTTT
. | . | TRBJ2-3 | TRBV6-5 | CASRLLAYSTDTQYF | TGTGCCAGCAGGTTACTAGCATACAGCACAGATACGCAGTATTTT
. | . | TRBJ2-1 | TRBV5-1 | CASSTTLDNEQFF | TGCGCCAGCAGCACTACCCTGGACAATGAGCAGTTCTTC
. | TRBD1 | TRBJ2-3 | TRBV7-2 | CASSLIPTGTGTTDTQYF | TGTGCCAGCAGCTTAATACCCACCGGGACAGGGACCACAGATACGCAGTATTTT
. | . | TRBJ1-2 | TRBV20-1 | CSARAGGYTF | TGCAGTGCTAGAGCAGGTGGCTACACCTTC
. | TRBD1 | TRBJ2-1 | TRBV6-5 | CASSYAPGTANDEQFF | TGTGCCAGCAGTTACGCGCCCGGGACAGCGAACGATGAGCAGTTCTTC
. | . | TRBJ2-7 | TRBV5-1 | CASSLGQGEQYF | TGCGCCAGCAGCTTGGGCCAGGGAGAGCAGTACTTC
. | . | TRBJ1-3 | TRBV28 | CASSPTGILGNTIYF | TGTGCCAGCAGTCCTACAGGGATCCTAGGAAACACCATATATTTT
once | TRBD1 | TRBJ2-1 | TRBV7-3 | CASSRGQRIDNEQFF | TGTGCCAGCAGCCGGGGACAGCGAATAGACAATGAGCAGTTCTTC
. | . | TRBJ2-1 | TRBV19 | CASSEGGGYNEQFF | TGTGCCAGTAGTGAGGGAGGGGGTTACAATGAGCAGTTCTTC
. | TRBD1 | TRBJ1-1 | TRBV11-1 | CASTYRGGTEAFF | TGTGCCAGCACCTACAGGGGGGGCACTGAAGCTTTCTTT
. | . | TRBJ1-2 | TRBV9 | CASSVSSLMNYGYTF | TGTGCCAGCAGCGTATCTAGCCTCATGAACTATGGCTACACCTTC
. | TRBD2 | TRBJ2-3 | TRBV27 | CASSLYSGKSTDTQYF | TGTGCCAGCAGTTTGTATAGCGGGAAAAGCACAGATACGCAGTATTTT
. | . | TRBJ1-5 | TRBV7-2 | CASSLKGNQPQHF | TGTGCCAGCAGCTTAAAGGGGAATCAGCCCCAGCATTTT
. | TRBD2 | TRBJ2-7 | TRBV5-1 | CASSDDGREQSYEQYF | TGCGCCAGCAGCGATGACGGGCGGGAGCAATCCTACGAGCAGTACTTC
. | . | TRBJ1-3 | TRBV5-1 | CASSSDGSSGNTIYF | TGCGCCAGCAGCTCGGACGGGAGCTCTGGAAACACCATATATTTT
. | TRBD1 | TRBJ2-7 | TRBV6-5 | CASSYDWDRVHEQYF | TGTGCCAGCAGTTACGACTGGGACAGGGTACACGAGCAGTACTTC